This is a list of T cell receptor beta chains from one sample in a study of blood T cell repertoires in COVID-19. Profiling relied on immunoSEQ multiplex PCR, and the TCRdb table lists in-frame clones only, not all of them. The sample lists 150,000 or so clones; about four fifths were seen once. What was sequenced was peripheral blood. The receptors were gathered from a man aged 55-75 years with acute or convalescent COVID-19. The CDR3 runs from the conserved cysteine through the conserved F or W. A D gene is named only where the DNA matches it firmly. Not all rows give a size; the values are once, few, many and, for expanded clones, a class.

d_call: TRBD1
clone_size: .
cdr3_length: 13
j_call: TRBJ1-5
v_call: TRBV6-5
cdr3_nt: TGTGCCAGTCGGACAGGGAAGGGTCAGCCCCAGCATTTT
cdr3_aa: CASRTGKGQPQHF

d_call: .
clone_size: few
cdr3_length: 14
j_call: TRBJ1-2
v_call: TRBV5-1
cdr3_nt: TGCGCCAGCAGCTTGGATGGAGGCACCTATGGCTACACCTTC
cdr3_aa: CASSLDGGTYGYTF

d_call: TRBD2
clone_size: .
cdr3_length: 15
j_call: TRBJ2-3
v_call: TRBV2
cdr3_nt: TGTGCCAGCAGCGAGCGGGAGGGCCTGAGAGATACGCAGTATTTT
cdr3_aa: CASSEREGLRDTQYF

d_call: TRBD1
clone_size: .
cdr3_length: 15
j_call: TRBJ1-5
v_call: TRBV6-5
cdr3_nt: TGTGCCAGCAGTAGGACCGGGACAGGGAGTCAGCCCCAGCATTTT
cdr3_aa: CASSRTGTGSQPQHF

d_call: TRBD1
clone_size: .
cdr3_length: 13
j_call: TRBJ1-2
v_call: TRBV3-1/TRBV3-2
cdr3_nt: TGTGCCAGCACCGTAACAGGGGTAAACGGCTACACCTTC
cdr3_aa: CASTVTGVNGYTF

d_call: .
clone_size: .
cdr3_length: 13
j_call: TRBJ2-7
v_call: TRBV12-3/TRBV12-4
cdr3_nt: TGTGCCAGCAGTTTTGGGGAGCGATACGAGCAGTACTTC
cdr3_aa: CASSFGERYEQYF

d_call: TRBD2
clone_size: .
cdr3_length: 14
j_call: TRBJ2-7
v_call: TRBV4-2
cdr3_nt: TGTGCCAGCAGCCAACAGACTAGCGGGAGGGAGCAGTACTTC
cdr3_aa: CASSQQTSGREQYF

d_call: TRBD2
clone_size: .
cdr3_length: 16
j_call: TRBJ2-7
v_call: TRBV11-2
cdr3_nt: TGTGCCAGCCTACTCCCGGGACTAGGTGGAGTCTACGAGCAGTACTTC
cdr3_aa: CASLLPGLGGVYEQYF

d_call: .
clone_size: .
cdr3_length: 15
j_call: TRBJ1-2
v_call: TRBV7-2
cdr3_nt: TGTGCCAGCAGCTTAGCTATGACACCCGACTATGGCTACACCTTC
cdr3_aa: CASSLAMTPDYGYTF

d_call: .
clone_size: once
cdr3_length: 15
j_call: TRBJ2-7
v_call: TRBV3-1/TRBV3-2
cdr3_nt: TGTGCCAGCAGCCAAGATGGACTAAACGCCTACGAGCAGTACTTC
cdr3_aa: CASSQDGLNAYEQYF

d_call: .
clone_size: .
cdr3_length: 13
j_call: TRBJ2-3
v_call: TRBV7-3
cdr3_nt: TGTGCCAGCAGTCTCACCCGGGTAGATACGCAGTATTTT
cdr3_aa: CASSLTRVDTQYF

d_call: TRBD1
clone_size: .
cdr3_length: 15
j_call: TRBJ1-1
v_call: TRBV6-5
cdr3_nt: TGTGCCAGCAGTTGGGACAGGGTAGGGGGCACTGAAGCTTTCTTT
cdr3_aa: CASSWDRVGGTEAFF

d_call: .
clone_size: .
cdr3_length: 14
j_call: TRBJ1-4
v_call: TRBV7-9
cdr3_nt: TGTGCCAGCAGCGCCAGGGCAACTAATGAAAAACTGTTTTTT
cdr3_aa: CASSARATNEKLFF

d_call: TRBD2
clone_size: .
cdr3_length: 14
j_call: TRBJ2-1
v_call: TRBV7-2
cdr3_nt: TGTGCCAGCAGAGCGGGAGCTTGGGACAATGAGCAGTTCTTC
cdr3_aa: CASRAGAWDNEQFF

d_call: TRBD1
clone_size: .
cdr3_length: 14
j_call: TRBJ1-1
v_call: TRBV6-5
cdr3_nt: TGTGCCAGCAGTTACAGCAGGGGGCCGACTGAAGCTTTCTTT
cdr3_aa: CASSYSRGPTEAFF

d_call: .
clone_size: .
cdr3_length: 13
j_call: TRBJ1-1
v_call: TRBV5-1
cdr3_nt: TGCGCCAGCAGCTCGGACTGGGCCACTGAAGCTTTCTTT
cdr3_aa: CASSSDWATEAFF

d_call: .
clone_size: .
cdr3_length: 13
j_call: TRBJ1-1
v_call: TRBV7-2
cdr3_nt: TGTGCCAGCAGCCAGCAGGTAAACACTGAAGCTTTCTTT
cdr3_aa: CASSQQVNTEAFF

d_call: .
clone_size: .
cdr3_length: 13
j_call: TRBJ2-7
v_call: TRBV3-1/TRBV3-2
cdr3_nt: TGTGCCAGCAGCCTACCTGGGAGCTACGAGCAGTACTTC
cdr3_aa: CASSLPGSYEQYF

d_call: .
clone_size: .
cdr3_length: 14
j_call: TRBJ2-2
v_call: TRBV7-3
cdr3_nt: TGTGCCAGCAGCTTAAACAGGGATACCGGGGAGCTGTTTTTT
cdr3_aa: CASSLNRDTGELFF

d_call: .
clone_size: .
cdr3_length: 13
j_call: TRBJ1-2
v_call: TRBV6-1
cdr3_nt: TGTGCCAGCAGGATAGACAGCCTCTATGGCTACACCTTC
cdr3_aa: CASRIDSLYGYTF

d_call: TRBD1
clone_size: .
cdr3_length: 14
j_call: TRBJ2-4
v_call: TRBV2
cdr3_nt: TGTGCCAGCAGGGGAGACAGGGGTCAGAACATTCAGTACTTC
cdr3_aa: CASRGDRGQNIQYF

d_call: .
clone_size: .
cdr3_length: 15
j_call: TRBJ1-2
v_call: TRBV7-2
cdr3_nt: TGTGCCAGCAGCTTAACCTCTGTAATTAACGGTGGCTACACCTTC
cdr3_aa: CASSLTSVINGGYTF

d_call: TRBD2
clone_size: .
cdr3_length: 15
j_call: TRBJ2-3
v_call: TRBV6-5
cdr3_nt: TGTGCCAGCAGGAGAGCCGGGACTAACACAGATACGCAGTATTTT
cdr3_aa: CASRRAGTNTDTQYF

d_call: .
clone_size: .
cdr3_length: 16
j_call: TRBJ2-1
v_call: TRBV4-2
cdr3_nt: TGTGCCAGCAGCCAAGTAGTGACCCGAGGAGGTAATGAGCAGTTCTTC
cdr3_aa: CASSQVVTRGGNEQFF

d_call: .
clone_size: .
cdr3_length: 15
j_call: TRBJ1-2
v_call: TRBV21-1
cdr3_nt: TGTGCCAGCAGCAAAATGTTCTCTCCTAACTATGGCTACACCTTC
cdr3_aa: CASSKMFSPNYGYTF

d_call: .
clone_size: .
cdr3_length: 11
j_call: TRBJ1-1
v_call: TRBV2
cdr3_nt: TGTGCCAGCAGTTGGAATCGGGGTGCTTTCTTT
cdr3_aa: CASSWNRGAFF

d_call: .
clone_size: .
cdr3_length: 14
j_call: TRBJ1-2
v_call: TRBV5-1
cdr3_nt: TGCGCCAGCAGCCAGGAAGGAAGCAACTATGGCTACACCTTC
cdr3_aa: CASSQEGSNYGYTF

d_call: TRBD1
clone_size: .
cdr3_length: 15
j_call: TRBJ1-4
v_call: TRBV9
cdr3_nt: TGTGCCAGCAGCGTACTGCAGGGGGTCAATGAAAAACTGTTTTTT
cdr3_aa: CASSVLQGVNEKLFF

d_call: .
clone_size: .
cdr3_length: 15
j_call: TRBJ2-3
v_call: TRBV27
cdr3_nt: TGTGCCAGCAGCCTAGGTACGGTGGGCACAGATACGCAGTATTTT
cdr3_aa: CASSLGTVGTDTQYF

d_call: TRBD2
clone_size: .
cdr3_length: 15
j_call: TRBJ2-7
v_call: TRBV27
cdr3_nt: TGTGCCAGCAGTTCTCGACTAGCGGGAAACAACGAGCAGTACTTC
cdr3_aa: CASSSRLAGNNEQYF

d_call: TRBD2
clone_size: .
cdr3_length: 16
j_call: TRBJ2-3
v_call: TRBV19
cdr3_nt: TGTGCCAGTAGTATCGGCGGACTAGCGGGCACAGATACGCAGTATTTT
cdr3_aa: CASSIGGLAGTDTQYF

d_call: TRBD2
clone_size: .
cdr3_length: 14
j_call: TRBJ2-2
v_call: TRBV19
cdr3_nt: TGTGCCAGTCGGACTAGCCGAAACACCGGGGAGCTGTTTTTT
cdr3_aa: CASRTSRNTGELFF

d_call: .
clone_size: .
cdr3_length: 16
j_call: TRBJ2-4
v_call: TRBV28
cdr3_nt: TGTGCCAGCAGTTTAGGACAGCCTCTAGCCAAAAACATTCAGTACTTC
cdr3_aa: CASSLGQPLAKNIQYF

d_call: .
clone_size: .
cdr3_length: 14
j_call: TRBJ2-1
v_call: TRBV28
cdr3_nt: TGTGCCACCAAGGGTAGCGTCCTCTACAATGAGCAGTTCTTC
cdr3_aa: CATKGSVLYNEQFF

d_call: .
clone_size: .
cdr3_length: 13
j_call: TRBJ1-1
v_call: TRBV10-3
cdr3_nt: TGTGCCATCAGTGAGATCTCGAACACTGAAGCTTTCTTT
cdr3_aa: CAISEISNTEAFF

d_call: .
clone_size: .
cdr3_length: 11
j_call: TRBJ1-1
v_call: TRBV7-2
cdr3_nt: TGTGCCAGCAGCTTATATACTGAAGCTTTCTTT
cdr3_aa: CASSLYTEAFF

d_call: .
clone_size: .
cdr3_length: 14
j_call: TRBJ1-5
v_call: TRBV19
cdr3_nt: TGTGCCAGTAGTATAGGAGCGGGGAATCAGCCCCAGCATTTT
cdr3_aa: CASSIGAGNQPQHF

d_call: TRBD2
clone_size: .
cdr3_length: 15
j_call: TRBJ2-3
v_call: TRBV9
cdr3_nt: TGTGCCAGCAGCCCCCGGGGGGACGGGACAGATACGCAGTATTTT
cdr3_aa: CASSPRGDGTDTQYF

d_call: .
clone_size: .
cdr3_length: 15
j_call: TRBJ2-6
v_call: TRBV6-5
cdr3_nt: TGTGCCAGCAACTACAGGGCCTCTGGGGCCAACGTCCTGACTTTC
cdr3_aa: CASNYRASGANVLTF

d_call: TRBD2
clone_size: once
cdr3_length: 16
j_call: TRBJ2-4
v_call: TRBV25-1
cdr3_nt: TGTGCCAGCAGTGCCCGGGGGGGGAAAGGGAGGGACATTCAGTACTTC
cdr3_aa: CASSARGGKGRDIQYF

d_call: .
clone_size: few
cdr3_length: 13
j_call: TRBJ2-7
v_call: TRBV28
cdr3_nt: TGTGCCAGCAGTTTACAGACAGGTTACGAGCAGTACTTC
cdr3_aa: CASSLQTGYEQYF

d_call: TRBD1
clone_size: .
cdr3_length: 17
j_call: TRBJ2-5
v_call: TRBV6-2/TRBV6-3
cdr3_nt: TGTGCCAGCAGTTACCTCCTTACGACAGGGGTTAGGGAGACCCAGTACTTC
cdr3_aa: CASSYLLTTGVRETQYF